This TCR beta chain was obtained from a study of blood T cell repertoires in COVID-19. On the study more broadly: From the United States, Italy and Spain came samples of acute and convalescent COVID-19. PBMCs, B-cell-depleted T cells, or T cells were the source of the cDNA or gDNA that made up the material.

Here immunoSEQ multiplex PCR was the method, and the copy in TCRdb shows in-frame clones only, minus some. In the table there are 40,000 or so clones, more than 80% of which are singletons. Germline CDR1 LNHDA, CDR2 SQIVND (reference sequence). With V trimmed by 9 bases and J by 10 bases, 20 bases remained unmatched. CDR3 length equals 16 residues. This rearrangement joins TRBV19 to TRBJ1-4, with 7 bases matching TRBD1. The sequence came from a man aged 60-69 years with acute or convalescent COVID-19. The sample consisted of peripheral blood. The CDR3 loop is CASTDRKSAEWGKLFF. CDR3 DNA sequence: TGTGCCAGCACGGACAGGAAATCAGCCGAATGGGGAAAACTGTTTTTT. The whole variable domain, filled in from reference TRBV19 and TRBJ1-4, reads DGGITQSPKYLFRKEGQNVTLSCEQNLNHDAMYWYRQDPGQGLRLIYYSQIVNDFQKGDIAEGYSVSREKKESFPLTVTSAQKNPTAFYLCASTDRKSAEWGKLFFGSGTQLSVL.